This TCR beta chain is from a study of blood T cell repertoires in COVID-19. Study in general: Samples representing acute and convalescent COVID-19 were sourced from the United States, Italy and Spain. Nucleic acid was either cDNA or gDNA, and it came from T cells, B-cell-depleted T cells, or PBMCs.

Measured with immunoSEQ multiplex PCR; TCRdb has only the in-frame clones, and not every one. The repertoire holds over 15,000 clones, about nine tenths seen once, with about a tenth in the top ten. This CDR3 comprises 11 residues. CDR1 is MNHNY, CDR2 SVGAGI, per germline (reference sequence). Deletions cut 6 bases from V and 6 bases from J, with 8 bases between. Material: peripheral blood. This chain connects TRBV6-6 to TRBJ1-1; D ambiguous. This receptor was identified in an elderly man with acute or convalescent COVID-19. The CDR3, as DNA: TGTGCCAGCAGGTCTCGGGCTGAAGCTTTCTTT. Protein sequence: CASRSRAEAFF.